Listed below are T cell receptor beta chains from one sample, sequenced in a study of identical twins. One entry per CDR3 protein, called by TCRdb with MiXCR from the 5' RACE reads. The repertoire holds 700,000 or so distinct CDR3 sequences, with around 21% as singletons. This sample was shared with a second study, whose subject was T cells expressing NK-cell markers.

The sample taken for sequencing was PBMCs. These TCRs come from a woman aged 18-29 years in good health. CDR3s include the opening cysteine and the closing phenylalanine or tryptophan. The D gene is left open where the match is weak. Size values are once, few and many counts, or a class for expanded clones, and some rows have none.

clone size: NA
D gene: NA
J gene: TRBJ2-5
V gene: TRBV9
CDR3 protein: CASSLLTGHQETQYF
CDR3 DNA: TGTGCCAGCAGCCTCCTAACAGGGCACCAAGAGACCCAGTACTTC

clone size: NA
D gene: TRBD2
J gene: TRBJ2-3
V gene: TRBV10-3
CDR3 protein: CAISESASGSTDTQYF
CDR3 DNA: TGTGCCATCAGTGAGTCTGCTAGCGGGAGCACAGATACGCAGTATTTT

clone size: few
D gene: NA
J gene: TRBJ1-2
V gene: TRBV12-3/TRBV12-4
CDR3 protein: CASSLPGLYGYTF
CDR3 DNA: TGTGCCAGCAGTTTGCCCGGGCTCTATGGCTACACCTTC

clone size: few
D gene: TRBD2
J gene: TRBJ2-1
V gene: TRBV20-1
CDR3 protein: CSARAREGQSYNEQFF
CDR3 DNA: TGCAGTGCTAGAGCTCGGGAGGGCCAGTCGTACAATGAGCAGTTCTTC

clone size: many
D gene: NA
J gene: TRBJ2-3
V gene: TRBV20-1
CDR3 protein: CSAPPTFTDTQYF
CDR3 DNA: TGCAGTGCTCCTCCCACCTTCACAGATACGCAGTATTTT

clone size: few
D gene: TRBD1
J gene: TRBJ2-2
V gene: TRBV20-1
CDR3 protein: CSATRGHGGELFF
CDR3 DNA: TGCAGTGCTACCAGGGGGCATGGCGGGGAGCTGTTTTTT

clone size: few
D gene: NA
J gene: TRBJ2-1
V gene: TRBV5-1
CDR3 protein: CASSRIAELHEQFF
CDR3 DNA: TGCGCCAGCAGTCGAATCGCAGAGTTGCATGAGCAGTTCTTC

clone size: NA
D gene: NA
J gene: TRBJ1-2
V gene: TRBV20-1
CDR3 protein: CSARDGQGTNYGYTF
CDR3 DNA: TGCAGTGCTAGAGATGGTCAGGGAACCAACTATGGCTACACCTTC

clone size: NA
D gene: NA
J gene: TRBJ1-3
V gene: TRBV20-1
CDR3 protein: CSAPYRGNTIYF
CDR3 DNA: TGCAGTGCGCCCTACAGGGGAAACACCATATATTTT

clone size: many
D gene: NA
J gene: TRBJ2-1
V gene: TRBV5-1
CDR3 protein: CASSLEGLSYNEQFF
CDR3 DNA: TGCGCCAGCAGCTTGGAGGGACTGTCCTACAATGAGCAGTTCTTC

clone size: many
D gene: NA
J gene: TRBJ2-1
V gene: TRBV29-1
CDR3 protein: CSVDYPYNEQFF
CDR3 DNA: TGCAGCGTCGATTACCCGTACAATGAGCAGTTCTTC

clone size: NA
D gene: TRBD1
J gene: TRBJ2-2
V gene: TRBV12-3/TRBV12-4
CDR3 protein: CASRADRGTGELFF
CDR3 DNA: TGTGCCAGCAGGGCGGACAGGGGCACCGGGGAGCTGTTTTTT

clone size: NA
D gene: NA
J gene: TRBJ2-3
V gene: TRBV21-1
CDR3 protein: CATPLRRESTDTQYF
CDR3 DNA: TGTGCCACCCCTCTCCGGCGGGAGAGTACAGATACGCAGTATTTT